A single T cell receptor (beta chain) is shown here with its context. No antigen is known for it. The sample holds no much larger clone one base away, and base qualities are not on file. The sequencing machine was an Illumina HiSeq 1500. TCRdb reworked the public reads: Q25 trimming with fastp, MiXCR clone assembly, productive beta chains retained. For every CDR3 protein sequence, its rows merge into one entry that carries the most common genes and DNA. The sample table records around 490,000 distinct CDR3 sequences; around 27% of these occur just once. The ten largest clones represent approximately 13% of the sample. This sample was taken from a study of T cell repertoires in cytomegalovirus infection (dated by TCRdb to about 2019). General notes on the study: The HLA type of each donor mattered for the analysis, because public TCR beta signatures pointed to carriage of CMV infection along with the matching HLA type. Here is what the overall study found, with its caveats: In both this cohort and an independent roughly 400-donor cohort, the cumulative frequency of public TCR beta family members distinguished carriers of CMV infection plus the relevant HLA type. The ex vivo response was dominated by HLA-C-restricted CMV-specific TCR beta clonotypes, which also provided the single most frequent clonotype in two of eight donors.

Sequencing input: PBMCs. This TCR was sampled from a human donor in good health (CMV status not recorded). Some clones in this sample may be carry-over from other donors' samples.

The sequenced DNA is TGTGCCAGCAGCAAAGGGACTAGCGGGAGTCCTCTTTACAATGAGCAGTTCTTC. Its amino acids are CASSKGTSGSPLYNEQFF. The chain links TRBV6-2 or TRBV6-3 with TRBJ2-1, and TRBD2 aligns with 14 junction nucleotides. CDR1 and CDR2 are drawn from the germline V gene: MNHEY, SVGEGT. The CDR3 holds 18 amino acids from the cysteine to the phenylalanine. CDR3 DNA only is kept here, 54 bases in frame from base 1. Trimming accounts for 6 bases at V and 4 bases at J, while the number of junction bases matched to no gene is 11.